This T cell receptor (beta chain) came from a study of blood T cell repertoires in COVID-19. Study background: Sites in the United States, Italy and Spain provided acute and convalescent COVID-19 samples. Sources were T cells, B-cell-depleted T cells, or PBMCs; the material itself was cDNA or gDNA.

V lost 6 bases and J lost 0; bases outside the gene matches: 8. The CDR3 totals 15 residues. Germline V CDR1 and CDR2: LGHDT, YNNKEL (reference sequence). In the study's own analysis: Reference gene primer amplification gave estimated nucleated cell counts. Using immunoSEQ multiplex PCR, the repertoire was profiled, and TCRdb retains in-frame clones only, with some absent. The V and J calls and the clone size are those of that table, but D and trimming were determined from the DNA. Among around 260,000 clones listed, 86% were seen once. This chain uses TRBV3-1 (or the pseudogene TRBV3-2) with TRBJ2-7, with TRBD1 identical over 7 bases. The sample comprised peripheral blood. This sequence originates from a man aged 25 to 40 with active or convalescent COVID-19. As DNA, the CDR3 is TGTGCCAGCAGACAACAGGGGTCGAGCTCCTACGAGCAGTACTTC. This codes for CASRQQGSSSYEQYF.